This T cell receptor beta chain was captured by sequencing in a study of CD8 T cells in ankylosing spondylitis. Study findings and constraints: Among TCR beta sequences, a motif of roughly 8 highly homologous variants appeared characteristic of ankylosing spondylitis blood. There was reportedly significant enrichment of clones that were disease-linked in matched ankylosing spondylitis synovial fluid. In peripheral blood, disease-linked CD8+ clones occurred at relatively low frequencies. Certain motif variants had earlier been reported in reactive arthritis synovial fluid and blood.

V was cut by 4 bases and J by 5 bases, with 14 bases left in between. This CDR3 is built from 14 residues. Preparation of TCR beta libraries was done by quantitative 5'-RACE with molecular barcodes. Via MiXCR, TCRdb re-called the 5' RACE reads, giving one row per CDR3 protein. The sample holds 130,000 or so distinct CDR3 sequences, roughly 17% seen once. On this clonotype itself: Antigen: not known.

The V and J genes are TRBV12-3 or TRBV12-4 and TRBJ1-2, with D maybe TRBD1 (5 bases). The sample was blood, either unsorted or a sorted T cell fraction (not recorded which). This sequence originates from a male donor with ankylosing spondylitis. This chain's CDR3 is CASSSGPSGYGYTF. DNA for the CDR3: TGTGCCAGCAGTTCGGGACCGTCTGGGTATGGCTACACCTTC.